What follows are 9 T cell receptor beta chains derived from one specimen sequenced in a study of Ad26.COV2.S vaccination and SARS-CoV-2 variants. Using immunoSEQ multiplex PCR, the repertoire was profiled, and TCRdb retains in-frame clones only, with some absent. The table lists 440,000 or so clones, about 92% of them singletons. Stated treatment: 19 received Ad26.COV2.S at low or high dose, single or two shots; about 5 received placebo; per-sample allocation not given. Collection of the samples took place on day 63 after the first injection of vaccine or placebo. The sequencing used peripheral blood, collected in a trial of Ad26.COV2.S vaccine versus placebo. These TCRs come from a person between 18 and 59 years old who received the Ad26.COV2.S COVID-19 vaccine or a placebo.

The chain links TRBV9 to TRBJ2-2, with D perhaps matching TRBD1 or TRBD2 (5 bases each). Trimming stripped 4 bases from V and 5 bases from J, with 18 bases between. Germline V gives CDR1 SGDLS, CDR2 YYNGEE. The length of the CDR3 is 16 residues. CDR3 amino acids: CASSHTRGWGTGELFF. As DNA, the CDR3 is TGTGCCAGCAGCCACACGCGAGGGTGGGGGACCGGGGAGCTGTTTTTT.

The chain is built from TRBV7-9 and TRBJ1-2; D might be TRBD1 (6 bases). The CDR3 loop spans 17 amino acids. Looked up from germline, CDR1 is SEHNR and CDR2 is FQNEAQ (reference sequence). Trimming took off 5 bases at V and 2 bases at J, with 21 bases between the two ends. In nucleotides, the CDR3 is TGTGCCAGCAGCAACCGGGACAAGAGAAGAGAGAACTATGGCTACACCTTC. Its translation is CASSNRDKRRENYGYTF.

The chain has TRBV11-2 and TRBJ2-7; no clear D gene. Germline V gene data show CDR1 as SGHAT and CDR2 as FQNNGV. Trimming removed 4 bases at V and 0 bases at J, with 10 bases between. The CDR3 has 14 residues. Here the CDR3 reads CASSSYTGSYEQYF. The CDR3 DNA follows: TGTGCCAGCAGCTCGTACACGGGCTCCTACGAGCAGTACTTC.

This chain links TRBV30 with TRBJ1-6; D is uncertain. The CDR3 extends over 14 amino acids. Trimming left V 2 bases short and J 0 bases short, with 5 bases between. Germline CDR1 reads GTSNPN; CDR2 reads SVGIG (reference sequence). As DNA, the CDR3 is TGTGCCTGGAGTAAGGGCTCCTATAATTCACCCCTCCACTTT. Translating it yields CAWSKGSYNSPLHF. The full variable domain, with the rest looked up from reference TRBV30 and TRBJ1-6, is SQTIHQWPATLVQPVGSPLSLECTVEGTSNPNLYWYRQAAGRGLQLLFYSVGIGQISSEVPQNLSASRPQDRQFILSSKKLLLSDSGFYLCAWSKGSYNSPLHFGNGTRLTVT.

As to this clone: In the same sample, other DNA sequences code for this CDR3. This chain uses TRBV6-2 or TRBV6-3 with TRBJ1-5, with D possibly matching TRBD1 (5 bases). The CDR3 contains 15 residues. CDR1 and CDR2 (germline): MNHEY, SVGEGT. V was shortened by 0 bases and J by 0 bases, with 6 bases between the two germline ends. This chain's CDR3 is CASSYSTDSNQPQHF. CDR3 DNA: TGTGCCAGCAGTTACTCGACAGATAGCAATCAGCCCCAGCATTTT.

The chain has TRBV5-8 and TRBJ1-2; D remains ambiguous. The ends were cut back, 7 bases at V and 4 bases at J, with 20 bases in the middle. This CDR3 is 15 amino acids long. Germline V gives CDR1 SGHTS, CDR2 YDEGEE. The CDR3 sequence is CASLPSTAWIYGYTF. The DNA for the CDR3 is TGTGCCAGCCTCCCCTCGACTGCATGGATCTATGGCTACACCTTC. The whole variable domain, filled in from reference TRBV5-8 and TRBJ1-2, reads EAGVTQSPTHLIKTRGQQATLRCSPISGHTSVYWYQQALGLGLQFLLWYDEGEERNRGNFPPRFSGRQFPNYSSELNVNALELEDSALYLCASLPSTAWIYGYTFGSGTRLTVV.

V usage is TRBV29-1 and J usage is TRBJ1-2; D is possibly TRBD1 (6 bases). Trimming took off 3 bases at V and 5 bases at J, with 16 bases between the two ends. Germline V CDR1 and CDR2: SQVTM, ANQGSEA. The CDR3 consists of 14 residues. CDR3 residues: CSVDGGPSGYGYTF. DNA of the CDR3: TGCAGCGTTGATGGGGGGCCGTCGGGGTATGGCTACACCTTC.

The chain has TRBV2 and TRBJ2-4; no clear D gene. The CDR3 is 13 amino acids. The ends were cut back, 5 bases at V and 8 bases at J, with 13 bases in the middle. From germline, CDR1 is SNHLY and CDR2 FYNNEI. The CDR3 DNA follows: TGTGCCAGCAGTCGCGACCGTGGGGACATTCAGTACTTC. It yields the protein CASSRDRGDIQYF.

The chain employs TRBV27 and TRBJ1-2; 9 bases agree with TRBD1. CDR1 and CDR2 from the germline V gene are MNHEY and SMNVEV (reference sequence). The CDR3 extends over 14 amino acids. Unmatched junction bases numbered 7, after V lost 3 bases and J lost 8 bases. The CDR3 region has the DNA TGTGCCAGCAGTTTTAAGGGACAGGGTTGGGGCTACACCTTC. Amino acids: CASSFKGQGWGYTF.